Reported below is one T cell receptor beta chain. TCRdb itself ran the 5' RACE reads through MiXCR, one entry per CDR3 protein. The data contain tens of thousands of distinct CDR3 sequences, approximately 4% of them singletons. The sample belongs to a study of early T cells in non-severe SARS-CoV-2 infection. The CDR3 extends over 15 amino acids. V lost 0 bases to trimming and J lost 9 bases, with 15 bases between them. The J gene is TRBJ2-1, the V gene TRBV12-3 or TRBV12-4; D is possibly TRBD2 (5 bases). This receptor was taken from an adult who was a healthcare worker with PCR-confirmed SARS-CoV-2 infection or an uninfected control (not recorded which). The sequenced sample consisted of whole blood. The CDR3 loop is CASSLAGGMLIEQFF. The CDR3 bases are TGTGCCAGCAGTTTAGCAGGAGGCATGTTGATTGAGCAGTTCTTC.